Shown below are 32 T cell receptor beta chains from a single sample sequenced in a study of a mutant IDH1 vaccine in newly diagnosed glioma. Stated time point: baseline, week 1 (first vaccination visit). The sample's treatment: pre-vaccination baseline after standard-of-care therapy. Produced via immunoSEQ multiplex PCR; TCRdb's table is partial and in-frame only. Among around 30,000 clones listed, about 80% were seen once. Material: peripheral blood mononuclear cells (PBMCs), obtained from a glioma patient treated with radiotherapy, temozolomide or both. The source of these receptors is a man between 50 and 59 years old with glioma. Some clones in this sample may be carry-over from other donors' samples.

In DNA, the CDR3 is TGTGCCAGCAGTGAGAGCAGGATGGGTAGCAATCAGCCCCAGCATTTT. This gives the protein CASSESRMGSNQPQHF. The chain couples TRBV2 to TRBJ1-5; no reliable D call. The CDR3 runs 16 residues. Trimming left V 3 bases short and J 0 bases short, with 12 bases between. CDR1 is SNHLY, CDR2 FYNNEI, per germline.

The gene calls are TRBV7-2 and TRBJ2-3, with D possibly being TRBD1 or TRBD2 (5 bases each). V lost 1 base and J lost 2, with 16 bases in between. This CDR3 spans 17 amino acids. CDR1 is SGHTA, CDR2 FQGNSA, per germline. The DNA for the CDR3 is TGTGCCAGCAGCTTAGTAGGAGGTGACAGATCCACAGATACGCAGTATTTT. Amino acid sequence: CASSLVGGDRSTDTQYF. The complete variable domain, with remaining parts taken from reference TRBV7-2 and TRBJ2-3, reads GAGVSQSPSNKVTEKGKDVELRCDPISGHTALYWYRQSLGQGLEFLIYFQGNSAPDKSGLPSDRFSAERTGGSVSTLTIQRTQQEDSAVYLCASSLVGGDRSTDTQYFGPGTRLTVL.

This chain uses TRBV11-3 with TRBJ1-4; no clear D. CDR3 size: 14 residues. Trimming removed 1 base from V and 10 bases from J, with 13 bases in between. Looked up from germline, CDR1 is SGHNT and CDR2 is YENEEA. DNA for the CDR3: TGTGCCAGCAGCTTAGTGGGCCAGGACGTAAAACTGTTTTTT. Residues: CASSLVGQDVKLFF.

This chain links TRBV21-1 with TRBJ2-2; the D call TRBD1 from the table was never checked on the DNA. TRBV21-1 is a documented pseudogene. The CDR3 loop spans 22 amino acids. This CDR3 is CASSKPEGEGQVKTSNTGELFF. DNA for the CDR3: TGTGCCAGCAGCAAACCCGAAGGTGAAGGACAGGTAAAAACTTCGAACACCGGGGAGCTGTTTTTT.

The V and J genes are TRBV20-1 and TRBJ2-3; 9 bases map to TRBD1. CDR3 length: 11 amino acids. The J segment lost 14 bases and the V segment lost 3 bases, leaving 6 bases of the junction unmatched. The germline V gene encodes CDR1 DFQATT and CDR2 SNEGSKA (reference sequence). The CDR3 nucleotides read TGCAGTGCTAGGGGGGACAGGGAGCTGTATTTT. This codes for CSARGDRELYF.

V and J are TRBV7-2 and TRBJ1-1; 8 bases map to TRBD1. CDR1 and CDR2 (germline): SGHTA, FQGNSA. The V and J ends lost 4 bases and 8 bases, in that order; junction bases with no gene match: 6. The CDR3 consists of 13 residues. Here the CDR3 reads CASSSNRDREAFF. CDR3 bases: TGTGCCAGCAGCTCGAACCGGGACAGGGAAGCTTTCTTT.

This chain joins TRBV5-1 and TRBJ2-1, with D possibly called TRBD1 or TRBD2 (5 bases each). Between the trimmed V and J ends, which lost 4 bases and 4 bases, there was a span of 9 bases. The germline gives CDR1 SGHRS, CDR2 YFSETQ. CDR3 length: 13 amino acids. The CDR3 sequence: CASSRDQYNEQFF. The CDR3 bases are TGCGCCAGCAGCAGGGACCAATACAATGAGCAGTTCTTC.

V gene TRBV6-5 combines with J gene TRBJ2-7, with no clear D. Per the germline V gene, CDR1 is MNHEY and CDR2 is SVGAGI. With 5 bases removed from V and 0 bases from J, the gap between germline ends came to 8 bases. This CDR3 is built from 13 residues. The CDR3 is CASSPAPSYEQYF. DNA for the CDR3: TGTGCCAGCAGTCCTGCCCCCTCCTACGAGCAGTACTTC.

The CDR3 DNA is TGTGCCAGCAGACGGGGACAGGGGGCGCTTGGAAACACCATATATTTT. Translation gives CASRRGQGALGNTIYF. The genes are TRBV28 and TRBJ1-3, with 12 bases matching TRBD1. With V trimmed by 6 bases and J by 3 bases, 6 bases remained unmatched. CDR1 MDHEN and CDR2 SYDVKM come from the germline V gene. The CDR3 consists of 16 residues.

This clone was counted only a few times. The chain uses TRBV2 and TRBJ2-7; tentatively, D is TRBD1 or TRBD2 (5 bases each). The CDR3 sequence is 14 residues long. The germline V gene encodes CDR1 SNHLY and CDR2 FYNNEI. Trimming stripped 6 bases from V and 0 bases from J, with 12 bases between. This CDR3 reads CASRGDSVSYEQYF. The CDR3 DNA reads as TGTGCCAGCAGGGGGGATTCAGTCTCCTACGAGCAGTACTTC.

The rearrangement links TRBV5-1 to TRBJ2-7; either TRBD1 or TRBD2 may supply D (6 bases each). Trimming took 2 bases from V and 1 from J, leaving 13 bases between them. Germline-derived CDR1 and CDR2 are SGHRS and YFSETQ. The CDR3 consists of 15 residues. The CDR3 DNA reads as TGCGCCAGCAGCTTAGAAGGAGGGGGATCCTACGAGCAGTACTTC. Its translation is CASSLEGGGSYEQYF.

CDR3 in DNA: TGTGCCAGCAGCCCGTCAACGAACATTCAGTACTTC. Amino acid sequence: CASSPSTNIQYF. The rearrangement links TRBV14 to TRBJ2-4; D unclear. The CDR3 sequence is 12 residues long. CDR1 SGHDN and CDR2 FVKESK come from the germline V gene. V was trimmed by 4 bases and J by 7 bases, leaving 8 bases between them.

The rearrangement uses TRBV5-4 and TRBJ2-3, with 8 bases identical to TRBD1. The CDR3 runs to 14 residues. V shed 3 bases and J 5 bases; nucleotides not matched to a gene: 5. CDR1 and CDR2 from the germline V gene are SGHNT and YYREEE (reference sequence). The CDR3 DNA sequence: TGTGCCAGCAGCTCTAACGGACAGGGAGATACGCAGTATTTT. Encoded protein: CASSSNGQGDTQYF.

This clone has more than one count but fewer than ten. The rearrangement uses TRBV29-1 and TRBJ1-4; no reliable D call. Trimming stripped 7 bases from V and 5 bases from J, with 11 bases between. The germline gives CDR1 SQVTM, CDR2 ANQGSEA. The CDR3 runs to 12 residues. The CDR3 loop reads CSAGYANEKLFF. CDR3 sequence (DNA): TGCAGCGCGGGGTACGCCAATGAAAAACTGTTTTTT.

This clone was observed a few times. The rearrangement links TRBV18 to TRBJ1-1, with D possibly being TRBD1 (5 bases). Germline V gene sequence: CDR1 KGHSH, CDR2 LQKENI. With 3 bases removed from V and 4 bases from J, the gap between germline ends came to 15 bases. The CDR3 is 15 amino acids. CDR3 protein: CASSPLRGGGTEAFF. In nucleotides, the CDR3 is TGTGCCAGCTCACCCTTACGCGGGGGGGGCACTGAAGCTTTCTTT.

The rearrangement links TRBV7-9 to TRBJ2-7, with D perhaps assigned TRBD1 or TRBD2 (5 bases each). CDR3 length: 11 residues. The germline CDR1 and CDR2 sequences are SEHNR and FQNEAQ (reference sequence). Trimming took off 3 bases at V and 6 bases at J, with 6 bases between the two ends. CDR3 region: CASSLGVEQYF. CDR3 nucleotide sequence: TGTGCCAGCAGCTTGGGGGTCGAGCAGTACTTC.

This clone was seen more than once but under ten times. The rearrangement links TRBV15 to TRBJ1-5, with unresolved D. CDR1 and CDR2 (germline): LNHNV, YYDKDF (reference sequence). V was shortened by 5 bases and J by 5 bases, with 10 bases between the two germline ends. The CDR3 has 13 amino acids. Here the CDR3 DNA reads TGTGCCACCAGCCCACCGGGGTATCAGCCCCAGCATTTT. This codes for CATSPPGYQPQHF. Using reference TRBV15 and TRBJ1-5 for the parts outside the CDR3, the full variable domain is DAMVIQNPRYQVTQFGKPVTLSCSQTLNHNVMYWYQQKSSQAPKLLFHYYDKDFNNEADTPDNFQSRRPNTSFCFLDIRSPGLGDTAMYLCATSPPGYQPQHFGDGTRLSIL.

Note on this clone: An end of the junction does not agree with germline; a read error may underlie this. As DNA, the CDR3 is TGTGCCAGCAGATCCTATATCAGCAGAGATACGCAGTATTTT. This translates into CASRSYISRDTQYF. This chain joins TRBV11-2 and TRBJ2-3; D ambiguous. CDR1 is SGHAT, CDR2 FQNNGV, per germline. The CDR3 loop spans 14 amino acids.

The count of this clone is one. This chain joins TRBV7-9 and TRBJ2-2, with unresolved D. The CDR3 runs 14 residues. Germline V CDR1 and CDR2: SEHNR, FQNEAQ (reference sequence). Trimming took 3 bases from V and 2 from J, leaving 7 bases between them. CDR3 region: CASSFGSNTGELFF. The CDR3 coding sequence is TGTGCCAGCAGCTTTGGGTCTAACACCGGGGAGCTGTTTTTT.

This chain joins TRBV30 and TRBJ1-1; 10 bases align to TRBD1. V dropped 5 bases and J dropped 4; count of bases not matched to a gene: 4. Germline-derived CDR1 and CDR2 are GTSNPN and SVGIG (reference sequence). There are 13 residues in the CDR3. This CDR3 is CAWDRGRGTEAFF. Here the CDR3 DNA reads TGTGCCTGGGACAGGGGGCGCGGCACTGAAGCTTTCTTT.

The chain joins TRBV11-2 to TRBJ1-2, with D hard to call. Per germline, CDR1 SGHAT and CDR2 FQNNGV. The CDR3 sequence is 13 residues long. V was cut by 1 base and J by 7 bases, with 10 bases left in between. The DNA for the CDR3 is TGTGCCAGCAGCTTAGTAAGCAGAGGTGGCTACACCTTC. Amino acid sequence: CASSLVSRGGYTF.

V usage is TRBV9 and J usage is TRBJ2-1; 9 bases line up with TRBD2. V was pared by 2 bases and J by 5 bases, with 5 bases of the junction left unmatched. The length of the CDR3 is 15 residues. Germline CDR1 reads SGDLS; CDR2 reads YYNGEE. The CDR3 loop reads CASSVGLAGNNEQFF. CDR3 coding DNA: TGTGCCAGCAGCGTCGGCCTAGCGGGGAACAATGAGCAGTTCTTC. Drawing the rest from reference TRBV9 and TRBJ2-1, the complete variable domain is DSGVTQTPKHLITATGQRVTLRCSPRSGDLSVYWYQQSLDQGLQFLIQYYNGEERAKGNILERFSAQQFPDLHSELNLSSLELGDSALYFCASSVGLAGNNEQFFGPGTRLTVL.

The chain employs TRBV10-3 and TRBJ2-1; TRBD2 matches at 10 bases. J lost 6 bases, V lost 3 bases, and 2 bases had no gene match. The CDR3 length is 14 residues. Germline CDR1 reads ENHRY; CDR2 reads SYGVKD. CDR3: CAISDRTSGNEQFF. The CDR3, as DNA: TGTGCCATCAGTGACCGGACTAGCGGCAATGAGCAGTTCTTC.

The chain joins TRBV7-2 to TRBJ2-2; D not certain. The CDR3 spans 16 residues. Germline CDR1 reads SGHTA; CDR2 reads FQGNSA. V was pared by 5 bases and J by 6 bases, with 19 bases between. CDR3 region: CASSLGGPGSAGELFF. The CDR3 DNA sequence: TGTGCCAGCAGCCTAGGCGGTCCTGGGTCTGCCGGGGAGCTGTTTTTT. Filled out from reference TRBV7-2 and TRBJ2-2, the complete variable domain reads GAGVSQSPSNKVTEKGKDVELRCDPISGHTALYWYRQSLGQGLEFLIYFQGNSAPDKSGLPSDRFSAERTGGSVSTLTIQRTQQEDSAVYLCASSLGGPGSAGELFFGEGSRLTVL.

The rearrangement uses TRBV19 and TRBJ1-4; tentatively, D is TRBD1 (6 bases). The V end was cut by 6 bases, the J end by 8 bases, with 16 bases between. Germline V CDR1 and CDR2: LNHDA, SQIVND (reference sequence). The CDR3 runs 14 residues. As DNA, the CDR3 is TGTGCCAGTAGGGGGGGCGCGGGAGCGGAAAAACTGTTTTTT. It encodes CASRGGAGAEKLFF.

The chain carries TRBV4-1 and TRBJ2-7, with D uncertain. The germline gives CDR1 MGHRA, CDR2 YSYEKL. V lost 3 bases and J lost 3, with 18 bases in between. The CDR3 has 16 residues. In nucleotides, the CDR3 is TGCGCCAGCAGCCATGGGGAATTGACATACGACTACGAGCAGTACTTC. It codes for CASSHGELTYDYEQYF.

The gene calls are TRBV5-3 and TRBJ1-1; D gene unclear. TRBV5-3 is an open reading frame, and its role is uncertain. This CDR3 region has 17 residues. V lost 0 bases to trimming and J lost 6 bases, with 21 bases between them. The CDR3 here is CARSLERFSRCFAEAFF. CDR3 sequence (DNA): TGTGCCAGAAGCTTGGAGAGGTTTTCGAGATGTTTTGCTGAAGCTTTCTTT.

The chain carries TRBV4-3 and TRBJ1-4; 8 positions match TRBD1. V shed 1 base and J 6 bases; nucleotides not matched to a gene: 7. The CDR3 runs to 16 residues. The germline V gene has CDR1 LGHNA and CDR2 YSLEER. The CDR3 loop reads CASSQGIGQGDEKLFF. For the CDR3, the DNA is TGCGCCAGCAGCCAAGGTATAGGACAGGGAGATGAAAAACTGTTTTTT.

This chain links TRBV7-9 with TRBJ2-2; possible D gene TRBD1, 6 bases. This CDR3 comprises 17 residues. V was clipped by 6 bases and J by 4 bases, with 21 bases between them. Germline V lookup: CDR1 SEHNR, CDR2 FQNEAQ (reference sequence). The CDR3 is CASRWGIRGAPTGELFF. The CDR3 DNA is TGTGCCAGCAGGTGGGGTATCAGGGGAGCCCCCACCGGGGAGCTGTTTTTT.

This clone came up once. J is TRBJ2-5 and V is TRBV2, with D hard to call. The CDR3 has 11 residues. The germline CDR1 and CDR2 sequences are SNHLY and FYNNEI. The V end was cut by 3 bases, the J end by 10 bases, with 9 bases between. The CDR3 loop is CASSEPALQYF. The CDR3 DNA is TGTGCCAGCAGTGAGCCGGCCCTCCAGTACTTC.

The chain has TRBV2 and TRBJ1-2; unclear D gene. The CDR3 runs 11 residues. The germline gives CDR1 SNHLY, CDR2 FYNNEI. With 8 bases removed from V and 6 bases from J, the gap between germline ends came to 10 bases. The DNA for the CDR3 is TGTGCCAGCGGCGCTGATGATGGCTACACCTTC. It specifies CASGADDGYTF.

The chain employs TRBV4-1 and TRBJ2-1; D gene unclear. CDR3 length: 16 amino acids. Germline V gene data show CDR1 as MGHRA and CDR2 as YSYEKL. Trimming removed 3 bases from V and 0 bases from J, with 12 bases in between. The DNA for the CDR3 is TGCGCCAGCAGCCATGGACCTCTGAGCTCCTACAATGAGCAGTTCTTC. This codes for CASSHGPLSSYNEQFF.